This TCR beta chain comes out of a study of T-cell memory formation after mild COVID-19. Study in general: The TCR clusters were mostly specific to one donor. Regarding the study as a whole: The study found balanced CD4/CD8 in clones contracting day 15 to 85 and a CD4+ lean in later expanders. For contracting clones, CD4+ ones sat mainly in CM and EM, CD8+ in EMRA.

A note on this clonotype: Its target is unknown.

From 5'RACE with constant-segment primers came TCR alpha and TCR beta cDNA libraries that carried sample barcodes and UMIs. Each CDR3 protein gets one entry after TCRdb re-called the 5' RACE reads with MiXCR. The sample has about 110,000 distinct CDR3 sequences; around 12% are singletons. The germline V and J ends were trimmed by 0 bases and 7 bases, with 10 bases remaining between them. Germline CDR1 is GTSNPN and CDR2 is SVGIG (reference sequence). CDR3 length: 12 residues. The specimen was PBMCs or a T cell subset sorted from them (not recorded which). The chain couples TRBV30 to TRBJ2-7; D is unclear. This clonotype originated in an adult woman who had mild COVID-19 (a few samples of this study predate the infection). Cell type and time point are not known. CDR3 bases: TGTGCCTGGAGTGTATCCTTAGGGGAGCAGTACTTC. Translation gives CAWSVSLGEQYF. Complete variable domain (other parts from reference TRBV30 and TRBJ2-7): SQTIHQWPATLVQPVGSPLSLECTVEGTSNPNLYWYRQAAGRGLQLLFYSVGIGQISSEVPQNLSASRPQDRQFILSSKKLLLSDSGFYLCAWSVSLGEQYFGPGTRLTVT.